This TCR beta chain was sequenced for a study of OX40 agonist ivuxolimab in advanced cancers. Study context: The treatment was a fully human IgG2 OX40 agonist, ivuxolimab.

The V gene end was trimmed by 4 bases and the J gene end by 7 bases; junction bases not matched to a gene: 7. In germline, CDR1 is MNHEY, CDR2 SVGAGI. The CDR3 is 14 residues long. Data came from immunoSEQ multiplex PCR; TCRdb stores just in-frame clones and leaves some out. The sample records tens of thousands of clones, more than 70% being singletons. This specimen consisted of CD4+ or CD8+ T cells sorted from blood, obtained in a trial of the OX40 agonist ivuxolimab. This clonotype was obtained from an adult with an advanced solid tumor such as melanoma, head and neck, liver or kidney cancer. The chain joins TRBV6-5 to TRBJ1-5, with 7 bases aligning to TRBD1. The CDR3 loop reads CASSSHMTGQPQHF. DNA for the CDR3: TGTGCCAGCAGTTCCCACATGACAGGGCAGCCCCAGCATTTT.